This T cell receptor beta chain was recovered during a study of blood T cell repertoires in COVID-19. At the level of the study: The samples span acute and convalescent COVID-19 from the United States, Italy and Spain. Nucleic acid was either cDNA or gDNA, and it came from T cells, B-cell-depleted T cells, or PBMCs.

In the study's own analysis: How many nucleated cells were present was estimated from reference gene primer amplification. Here immunoSEQ multiplex PCR was the method, and the copy in TCRdb shows in-frame clones only, minus some. Clone size and V and J calls were adopted from that table, with D and trimming inferred from the DNA. The data contain some 250,000 clones, roughly 90% of them seen just once; the ten biggest clones take up roughly 0.8%. CDR1 is MNHEY, CDR2 SVGAGI, per germline. Trimming cost V 0 bases and J 2 bases; bases outside gene matches: 7. This CDR3 region has 16 residues. This clone occurred a few times.

Sequencing input: peripheral blood. The chain joins TRBV6-5 to TRBJ2-7; 7 positions agree with TRBD1. This sequence originates from a woman in her thirties with acute or convalescent COVID-19. The DNA of the CDR3 is TGTGCCAGCAGTTACTCGAGGCAGGGGGTGACCTACGAGCAGTACTTC. Amino acid sequence: CASSYSRQGVTYEQYF.